The 28 T cell receptor beta chains given below trace back to one sample, sequenced in a study of T cell responses to AZD1222 COVID-19 vaccine. TCRdb's table, derived via immunoSEQ multiplex PCR, lists solely in-frame clones and lacks some. Here the sample spans fewer than 100,000 clones, around 88% being singletons. The specimen was peripheral blood, collected 28 days after the second AZD1222 dose. The source is an adult who received the AZD1222 COVID-19 vaccine.

This chain joins TRBV7-9 and TRBJ1-2, with D perhaps TRBD1 (5 bases). The CDR3 covers 14 residues. From germline, CDR1 is SEHNR and CDR2 FQNEAQ (reference sequence). Deletions cut 1 base from V and 6 bases from J, with 12 bases between. The CDR3 DNA is TGTGCCAGCAGCTTAGGGCGGGGGATGGATGGCTACACCTTC. This gives the protein CASSLGRGMDGYTF.

V usage is TRBV7-2 and J usage is TRBJ2-1, with D maybe TRBD2 (6 bases). The V end was cut by 0 bases, the J end by 6 bases, with 12 bases between. Per the germline V gene, CDR1 is SGHTA and CDR2 is FQGNSA. The CDR3 contains 15 residues. This CDR3 reads CASSLAGLGLNEQFF. The CDR3, as DNA: TGTGCCAGCAGCTTAGCGGGACTGGGGCTCAATGAGCAGTTCTTC.

This chain joins TRBV14 and TRBJ2-7; D tentatively fits TRBD1 or TRBD2 (5 bases each). V lost 5 bases and J 0 bases, leaving 14 bases between the germline ends. CDR3 length: 15 amino acids. Per the germline V gene, CDR1 is SGHDN and CDR2 is FVKESK. CDR3: CASSSLRGLSYEQYF. The CDR3 region has the DNA TGTGCCAGCAGCTCTCTTCGGGGCCTCTCCTACGAGCAGTACTTC.

This rearrangement joins TRBV5-4 to TRBJ2-5, with 11 bases identical to TRBD2. J was trimmed by 4 bases and V by 4 bases; bases with no gene match: 9. Per germline, CDR1 SGHNT and CDR2 YYREEE (reference sequence). The CDR3 is 16 residues long. CDR3 bases: TGTGCCAGCAGCCTCATAGCGGGGGGGCTGGTAGAGACCCAGTACTTC. The encoded protein is CASSLIAGGLVETQYF.

The V and J genes are TRBV18 and TRBJ2-3, with TRBD1 identical over 9 bases. Germline CDR1 is KGHSH and CDR2 is LQKENI. The CDR3 length is 18 residues. V lost 3 bases to trimming and J lost 0 bases; unmatched junction nucleotides: 10. CDR3 amino acids: CASSPRLLGTGSTDTQYF. CDR3 nucleotide sequence: TGTGCCAGCTCACCCCGCCTTTTGGGGACAGGGAGCACAGATACGCAGTATTTT.

The J gene is TRBJ2-3, the V gene TRBV7-9, with 7 bases lining up with TRBD2. The CDR3 contains 15 residues. V trimming: 2 bases; J trimming: 5 bases; junction bases outside the gene matches: 7. Per germline, CDR1 SEHNR and CDR2 FQNEAQ (reference sequence). The CDR3 DNA reads as TGTGCCAGCAGCTTACGTCCAGCGGGGATAGATACGCAGTATTTT. It codes for CASSLRPAGIDTQYF.

The chain recombines TRBV7-9 with TRBJ1-5, with D tentatively TRBD1 (6 bases). Germline CDR1 is SEHNR and CDR2 is FQNEAQ (reference sequence). Trimming left V 1 base short and J 6 bases short, with 13 bases between. CDR3 length equals 15 residues. CDR3 nucleotide sequence: TGTGCCAGCAGCTTAGGTATGGGGGCGGGTCAGCCCCAGCATTTT. Residues: CASSLGMGAGQPQHF.

This chain links TRBV5-1 with TRBJ2-1; D may be TRBD2 (6 bases). The germline CDR1 and CDR2 sequences are SGHRS and YFSETQ. CDR3 length equals 15 residues. V lost 0 bases and J 2 bases, leaving 9 bases between the germline ends. The CDR3, as DNA: TGCGCCAGCAGCTTGGGAGGGAGGACCTACAATGAGCAGTTCTTC. It is translated as CASSLGGRTYNEQFF. The full variable domain, in which reference TRBV5-1 and TRBJ2-1 provide the parts outside the CDR3, is KAGVTQTPRYLIKTRGQQVTLSCSPISGHRSVSWYQQTPGQGLQFLFEYFSETQRNKGNFPGRFSGRQFSNSRSEMNVSTLELGDSALYLCASSLGGRTYNEQFFGPGTRLTVL.

In this sample, this clone turned up once. CDR3 sequence reads: CAWTEGGRRQSQYF. The CDR3, as DNA: TGTGCCTGGACCGAAGGTGGCAGGAGGCAATCTCAGTACTTC. The genes are TRBV30 and TRBJ2-7; D possibly corresponds to TRBD2 (5 bases). The CDR3 is made up of 14 amino acids. Trimming shortened V by 4 bases and J by 10 bases, and 23 bases separated the two germline ends. From germline, CDR1 is GTSNPN and CDR2 SVGIG (reference sequence).

The CDR3 nucleotides read TGCGCCAGCAGCCAAGAAGACGGAAGGACAGCCTCTGGAAACACCATATATTTT. Translation gives CASSQEDGRTASGNTIYF. This chain uses TRBV4-3 with TRBJ1-3; maybe TRBD1 (6 bases). V was shortened by 0 bases and J by 0 bases, with 15 bases between the two germline ends. This CDR3 contains 18 residues. Looked up from germline, CDR1 is LGHNA and CDR2 is YSLEER.

This CDR3 is CASSYSMVDGNYEQYF. Here the CDR3 DNA reads TGTGCCAGCAGTTACTCTATGGTAGACGGTAACTACGAGCAGTACTTC. This chain connects TRBV6-2 or TRBV6-3 to TRBJ2-7, with D unclear. Trimming removed 0 bases from V and 3 bases from J, with 15 bases in between. The germline V gene encodes CDR1 MNHEY and CDR2 SVGEGT. This CDR3 has 16 amino acids.

The count of this clone is one. The CDR3 DNA reads as TGCGCCAGCAGTTACGGCGGGGATCAGCCCCAGCATTTT. This translates into CASSYGGDQPQHF. V gene TRBV5-1 combines with J gene TRBJ1-5; no reliable D call. Trimming left V 5 bases short and J 5 bases short, with 11 bases between. Germline loops: CDR1 SGHRS, CDR2 YFSETQ. The CDR3 is 13 amino acids.

This clone was counted a few times. The J gene is TRBJ2-1, the V gene TRBV7-2; the match to TRBD2 covers 9 bases. V lost 1 base to trimming and J lost 10 bases; unmatched junction nucleotides: 8. This CDR3 is 15 amino acids long. The germline V gene encodes CDR1 SGHTA and CDR2 FQGNSA. The CDR3 sequence: CASSLVEDSGGEQFF. CDR3 coding DNA: TGTGCCAGCAGCTTAGTGGAGGATAGCGGGGGAGAGCAGTTCTTC.

Comments on this clone: Sequence at one end of the junction differs from germline and may be a read error. The V call is TRBV7-7, the J call TRBJ2-1; D perhaps matches TRBD1 (6 bases). The CDR3 contains 14 residues. Per the germline V gene, CDR1 is SSHAT and CDR2 is FNYEAQ (reference sequence). For the CDR3, the DNA is TGTGCTAGCAGCTTAGGACGAGGGGGCAATGAGCAGTTCTTC. Translated: CASSLGRGGNEQFF.

J is TRBJ2-3 and V is TRBV4-3, with D maybe TRBD2 (6 bases). The germline gives CDR1 LGHNA, CDR2 YSLEER. Trimming left V 3 bases short and J 1 base short, with 14 bases between. This CDR3 has 16 residues. CDR3 loop: CASSQNGGAGTDTQYF. The CDR3 DNA reads as TGCGCCAGCAGCCAGAATGGAGGGGCAGGCACAGATACGCAGTATTTT.

This chain links TRBV4-2 with TRBJ1-2; D is unclear. V was cut by 0 bases and J by 4 bases, with 12 bases left in between. Germline V lookup: CDR1 LGHNA, CDR2 YNFKEQ. CDR3 length: 15 amino acids. DNA for the CDR3: TGTGCCAGCAGCCAAGATCTGCGGGAGGCCTATGGCTACACCTTC. Translated, it gives CASSQDLREAYGYTF.

This chain joins TRBV7-2 and TRBJ2-3; TRBD1 might be the D (6 bases). V was shortened by 5 bases and J by 6 bases, with 21 bases between the two germline ends. CDR3 size: 16 residues. Germline V CDR1 and CDR2: SGHTA, FQGNSA. CDR3 DNA: TGTGCCAGCAGCCCGAACGACGGTGCAAGGGGGGATACGCAGTATTTT. As protein: CASSPNDGARGDTQYF.

A few counts support this clone. This rearrangement joins TRBV3-1 (or the pseudogene TRBV3-2) to TRBJ1-2; unclear D gene. With 3 bases removed from V and 8 bases from J, the gap between germline ends came to 22 bases. CDR1 and CDR2 from the germline V gene are LGHDT and YNNKEL (reference sequence). CDR3 length: 16 residues. CDR3 loop: CASSHEGDPTLGGYTF. The CDR3 DNA follows: TGTGCCAGCAGCCACGAAGGAGACCCCACTTTGGGAGGCTACACCTTC.

The rearrangement links TRBV30 to TRBJ1-1; 7 bases align to TRBD1. Trimming cost V 5 bases and J 2 bases; bases outside gene matches: 2. The germline CDR1 and CDR2 sequences are GTSNPN and SVGIG (reference sequence). The CDR3 totals 12 residues. CDR3 in DNA: TGTGCCTGGGGACAGGTAAACACTGAAGCTTTCTTT. It specifies CAWGQVNTEAFF.

The chain carries TRBV14 and TRBJ2-2; 7 bases map to TRBD2. The CDR3 sequence is 17 residues long. V shed 1 base, J shed 5 bases, and the junction held 10 bases outside the gene matches. Germline assignment: CDR1 SGHDN and CDR2 FVKESK. CDR3 loop: CASSQVGGLAETGELFF. DNA of the CDR3: TGTGCCAGCAGCCAAGTGGGCGGGCTAGCGGAGACCGGGGAGCTGTTTTTT.

In its sample, this clone was seen once. This rearrangement joins TRBV13 to TRBJ1-2; no reliable D call. The germline gives CDR1 PRHDT, CDR2 FYEKMQ (reference sequence). V lost 0 bases to trimming and J lost 7 bases, with 18 bases between them. This CDR3 region has 16 residues. As DNA, the CDR3 is TGTGCCAGCAGCTTAGGCTTACGCACCAGTTCAGTTGGCTACACCTTC. Protein: CASSLGLRTSSVGYTF.

The chain combines TRBV6-1 with TRBJ1-4, with 7 positions matching TRBD1. Germline-derived CDR1 and CDR2 are MNHNS and SASEGT. The CDR3 consists of 15 residues. Trimming cost V 3 bases and J 8 bases; bases outside gene matches: 9. In DNA form, the CDR3 reads TGTGCCAGCAGTGACCGACAGGGTCTAGGGGAAAAACTGTTTTTT. Its translation: CASSDRQGLGEKLFF.

V is TRBV13 and J is TRBJ2-1, with D tentatively TRBD2 (6 bases). Germline-derived CDR1 and CDR2 are PRHDT and FYEKMQ (reference sequence). The CDR3 has 15 residues. The V end lost 5 bases, the J end lost 0 bases, and 11 bases lay between the germline ends. CDR3 sequence (DNA): TGTGCCAGCAGCCCAAGCGGGCCCTCCTACAATGAGCAGTTCTTC. This sequence encodes CASSPSGPSYNEQFF.

This clone was observed a single time. This rearrangement joins TRBV19 to TRBJ2-7, with D perhaps matching TRBD2 (5 bases). The CDR3 contains 12 residues. V lost 7 bases to trimming and J lost 1 base, with 8 bases between them. Per germline, CDR1 LNHDA and CDR2 SQIVND (reference sequence). The CDR3 coding sequence is TGTGCCAGTAACGAGGGATCCTACGAGCAGTACTTC. Amino acid sequence: CASNEGSYEQYF.

The V and J genes are TRBV2 and TRBJ1-1; 9 bases line up with TRBD1. This CDR3 has 15 amino acids. V trimming: 6 bases; J trimming: 0 bases; junction bases outside the gene matches: 5. The germline V gene encodes CDR1 SNHLY and CDR2 FYNNEI. The DNA for the CDR3 is TGTGCCAGCAGAGGGACAGGGACCGTGAACACTGAAGCTTTCTTT. Protein product: CASRGTGTVNTEAFF.

The chain joins TRBV20-1 to TRBJ2-7; no clear D gene. Looked up from germline, CDR1 is DFQATT and CDR2 is SNEGSKA (reference sequence). The CDR3 totals 11 residues. The V gene lost 0 bases and the J gene lost 5 bases, with 5 bases spanning the gap. CDR3 loop: CSAREMNEQYF. In DNA form, the CDR3 reads TGCAGTGCTAGAGAGATGAACGAGCAGTACTTC.

The CDR3 region is CASSPPLGGSYEQYF. The CDR3 nucleotides read TGTGCCAGCAGCCCGCCCCTCGGGGGTTCCTACGAGCAGTACTTC. The V and J genes are TRBV7-2 and TRBJ2-7, with D maybe TRBD2 (6 bases). V was cut by 5 bases and J by 1 base, with 15 bases left in between. The CDR3 totals 15 residues. From germline, CDR1 is SGHTA and CDR2 FQGNSA.

CDR3 residues: CASSLASLRNTIYF. The CDR3 nucleotides read TGTGCCAGCAGCTTAGCCAGCCTTCGAAACACCATATATTTT. The chain is built from TRBV7-9 and TRBJ1-3; no definite D call. The CDR3 spans 14 residues. The germline gives CDR1 SEHNR, CDR2 FQNEAQ (reference sequence). Trimming took off 0 bases at V and 5 bases at J, with 8 bases between the two ends.